A selection of T cell receptor beta chains follows, all from one sample in a study of T cells in Graves' hyperthyroidism and ophthalmopathy. TCRdb recomputed calls from the multiplex PCR reads with MiXCR, one row per CDR3 protein. Of about 640,000 distinct CDR3 sequences listed, around 21% are singletons. Sequencing was carried out using blood. The receptor set was obtained from a man aged 30-40 years with Graves' ophthalmopathy. Both conserved end residues are part of each CDR3. The D gene is left open where the match is weak. Part of the rows lack a size; the others show once, few, many or a class for expanded clones.

len,abundance,d_gene,j_gene,v_gene,CDR3aa,CDR3nt
16,few,TRBD1,TRBJ2-6,TRBV9,CASSSRTGPGANVLTF,TGTGCCAGCAGCTCTCGGACAGGGCCGGGGGCCAACGTCCTGACTTTC
17,many,TRBD1,TRBJ1-1,TRBV5-1,CASSPGQGANILTEAFF,TGCGCCAGCAGCCCCGGACAGGGGGCTAATATTCTCACTGAAGCTTTCTTT
14,NA,NA,TRBJ1-5,TRBV20-1,CSARDWEGDQPQHF,TGCAGTGCTAGAGACTGGGAGGGGGATCAGCCCCAGCATTTT
18,many,TRBD1,TRBJ2-3,TRBV28,CASSPLGTGTLSTDTQYF,TGTGCCAGCAGTCCATTGGGGACAGGGACCCTTAGCACAGATACGCAGTATTTT
13,NA,NA,TRBJ2-2,TRBV2,CASSSGPGGELFF,TGTGCCAGCAGTAGCGGTCCGGGCGGGGAGCTGTTTTTT
15,few,TRBD2,TRBJ2-2,TRBV6-4,CAIPGLAENTGELFF,TGTGCCATCCCGGGACTAGCTGAGAACACCGGGGAGCTGTTTTTT
15,many,NA,TRBJ2-7,TRBV28,CASSPPAGVTYEQYF,TGTGCCAGCAGTCCCCCCGCCGGGGTTACCTACGAGCAGTACTTC
14,many,NA,TRBJ2-7,TRBV5-1,CASSLPAGNYEQYF,TGCGCCAGCAGCTTGCCGGCAGGGAATTACGAGCAGTACTTC
14,NA,TRBD1,TRBJ2-1,TRBV20-1,CSARRTGSYNEQFF,TGCAGTGCTAGGCGGACAGGGTCCTACAATGAGCAGTTCTTC
15,many,TRBD1,TRBJ1-1,TRBV20-1,CSARGGQGAGTEAFF,TGCAGTGCTAGGGGCGGACAGGGGGCGGGCACTGAAGCTTTCTTT
15,NA,TRBD2,TRBJ2-5,TRBV20-1,CSARVPRPSGKSQYF,TGCAGTGCTAGAGTCCCCCGGCCTAGCGGGAAGTCCCAGTACTTC
14,NA,NA,TRBJ2-1,TRBV6-2/TRBV6-3,CASTGTSGANEQFF,TGTGCCAGCACGGGCACGTCAGGGGCTAATGAGCAGTTCTTC
15,many,NA,TRBJ1-2,TRBV28,CASSADLHFNYGYTF,TGTGCCAGCAGTGCCGACTTACACTTTAACTATGGCTACACCTTC
15,NA,TRBD2,TRBJ2-7,TRBV20-1,CSASQLAGASYEQYF,TGCAGTGCTAGCCAACTAGCGGGAGCGTCCTACGAGCAGTACTTC
11,NA,NA,TRBJ1-4,TRBV29-1,CSAAFYEKLFF,TGCAGCGCCGCTTTCTATGAAAAACTGTTTTTT
15,once,TRBD2,TRBJ2-1,TRBV20-1,CSARDPLAVYNEQFF,TGCAGTGCTAGAGATCCCCTAGCGGTCTACAATGAGCAGTTCTTC
15,NA,TRBD2,TRBJ2-1,TRBV11-2,CASRLGLAGGGEQFF,TGTGCCAGCAGGCTCGGGCTAGCGGGAGGGGGTGAGCAGTTCTTC
12,many,NA,TRBJ1-5,TRBV30,CAWSAGGQPQHF,TGTGCCTGGAGCGCCGGGGGACAGCCCCAGCATTTT
16,NA,TRBD2,TRBJ2-7,TRBV5-6,CASSVGLAGGRYEQYF,TGTGCCAGCAGCGTGGGACTAGCGGGAGGAAGGTACGAGCAGTACTTC
12,many,NA,TRBJ1-5,TRBV7-9,CASSFPNQPQHF,TGTGCCAGCAGTTTCCCCAATCAGCCCCAGCATTTT
13,NA,NA,TRBJ2-7,TRBV15,CATSIGGSYEQYF,TGTGCCACCAGTATAGGGGGCTCCTACGAGCAGTACTTC
17,NA,TRBD2,TRBJ2-1,TRBV4-3,CASSQEVGLAGSYEQFF,TGCGCCAGCAGCCAAGAGGTAGGCCTAGCGGGGAGCTATGAGCAGTTCTTC
16,NA,TRBD1,TRBJ1-2,TRBV20-1,CSAGTGGKGANYGYTF,TGCAGTGCCGGGACAGGGGGCAAGGGAGCTAACTATGGCTACACCTTC
14,many,TRBD2,TRBJ2-1,TRBV28,CASSFLAGDNEQFF,TGTGCCAGCAGTTTTCTAGCGGGAGACAATGAGCAGTTCTTC